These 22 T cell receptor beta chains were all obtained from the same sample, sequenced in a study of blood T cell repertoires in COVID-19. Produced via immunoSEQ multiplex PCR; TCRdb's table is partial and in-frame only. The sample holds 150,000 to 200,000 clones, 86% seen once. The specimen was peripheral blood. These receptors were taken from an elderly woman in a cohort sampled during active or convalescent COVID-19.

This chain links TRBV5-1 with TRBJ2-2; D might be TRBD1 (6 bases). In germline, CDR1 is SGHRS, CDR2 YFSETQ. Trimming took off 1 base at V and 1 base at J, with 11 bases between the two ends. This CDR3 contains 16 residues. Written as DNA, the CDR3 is TGCGCCAGCAGCTTGTTCGGGACAAAGAACACCGGGGAGCTGTTTTTT. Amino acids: CASSLFGTKNTGELFF.

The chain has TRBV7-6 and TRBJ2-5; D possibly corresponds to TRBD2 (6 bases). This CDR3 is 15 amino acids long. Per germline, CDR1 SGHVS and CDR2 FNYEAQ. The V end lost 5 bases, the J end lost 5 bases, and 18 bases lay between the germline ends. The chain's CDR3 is CASSPELGGRETQYF. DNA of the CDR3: TGTGCCAGCAGCCCCGAACTCGGAGGGAGGGAGACCCAGTACTTC.

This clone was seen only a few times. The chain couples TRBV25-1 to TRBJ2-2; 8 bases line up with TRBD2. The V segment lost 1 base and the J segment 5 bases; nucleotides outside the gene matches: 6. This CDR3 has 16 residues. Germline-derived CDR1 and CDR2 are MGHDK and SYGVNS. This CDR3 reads CASSEWGSGTTGELFF. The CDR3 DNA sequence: TGTGCCAGCAGTGAATGGGGTAGCGGGACTACCGGGGAGCTGTTTTTT. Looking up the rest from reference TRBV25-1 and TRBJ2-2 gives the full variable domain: EADIYQTPRYLVIGTGKKITLECSQTMGHDKMYWYQQDPGMELHLIHYSYGVNSTEKGDLSSESTVSRIRTEHFPLTLESARPSHTSQYLCASSEWGSGTTGELFFGEGSRLTVL.

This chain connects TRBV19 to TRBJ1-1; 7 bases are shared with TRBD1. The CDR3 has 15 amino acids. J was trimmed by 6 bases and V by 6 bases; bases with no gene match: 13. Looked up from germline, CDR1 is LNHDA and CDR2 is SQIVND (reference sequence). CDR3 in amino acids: CASSYMDTGAAEAFF. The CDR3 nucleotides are TGTGCCAGTAGCTATATGGACACAGGGGCGGCTGAAGCTTTCTTT.

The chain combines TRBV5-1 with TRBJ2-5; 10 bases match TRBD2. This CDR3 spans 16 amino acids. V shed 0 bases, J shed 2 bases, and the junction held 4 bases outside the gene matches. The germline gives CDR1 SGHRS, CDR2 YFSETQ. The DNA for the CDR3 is TGCGCCAGCAGCTTGGTAGTAGCGGGGGGTCAAGAGACCCAGTACTTC. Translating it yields CASSLVVAGGQETQYF.

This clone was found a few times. As DNA, the CDR3 is TGTGCCAGCAGCGCAATGCGACAGGGGGCTGGCGAGCAGTACGTC. Protein: CASSAMRQGAGEQYV. This rearrangement joins TRBV5-6 to TRBJ2-7, with 10 nucleotides matching TRBD1. The CDR3 contains 15 residues. Germline V CDR1 and CDR2: SGHDT, YYEEEE. V was pared by 4 bases and J by 6 bases, with 10 bases of the junction left unmatched.

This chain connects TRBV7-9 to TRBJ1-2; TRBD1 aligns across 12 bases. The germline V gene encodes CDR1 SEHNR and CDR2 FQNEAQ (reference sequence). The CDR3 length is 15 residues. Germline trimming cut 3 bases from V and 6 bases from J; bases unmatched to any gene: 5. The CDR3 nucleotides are TGTGCCAGCAGCTTCCGGGACAGGGGGCGGGATGGCTACACCTTC. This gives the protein CASSFRDRGRDGYTF.

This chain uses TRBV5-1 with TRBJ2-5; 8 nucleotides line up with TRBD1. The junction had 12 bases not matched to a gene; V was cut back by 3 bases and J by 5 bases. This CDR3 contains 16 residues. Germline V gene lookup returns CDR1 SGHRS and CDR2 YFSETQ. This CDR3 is CASSSLGQGGWETQYF. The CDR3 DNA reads TGCGCCAGCAGCTCCCTAGGACAGGGAGGTTGGGAGACCCAGTACTTC.

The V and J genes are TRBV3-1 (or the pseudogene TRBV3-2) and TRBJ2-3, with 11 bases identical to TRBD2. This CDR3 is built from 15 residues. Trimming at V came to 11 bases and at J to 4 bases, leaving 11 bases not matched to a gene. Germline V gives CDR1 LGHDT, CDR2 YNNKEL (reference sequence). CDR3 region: CASQETSGMADTQYF. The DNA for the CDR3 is TGTGCCTCTCAAGAGACTAGCGGGATGGCAGATACGCAGTATTTT.

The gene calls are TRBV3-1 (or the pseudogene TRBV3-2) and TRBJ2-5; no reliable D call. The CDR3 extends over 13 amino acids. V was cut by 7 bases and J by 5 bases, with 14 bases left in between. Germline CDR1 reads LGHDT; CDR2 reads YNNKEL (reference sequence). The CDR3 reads CASNLNGRETQYF. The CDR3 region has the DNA TGTGCCAGCAACCTCAACGGTCGGGAGACCCAGTACTTC.

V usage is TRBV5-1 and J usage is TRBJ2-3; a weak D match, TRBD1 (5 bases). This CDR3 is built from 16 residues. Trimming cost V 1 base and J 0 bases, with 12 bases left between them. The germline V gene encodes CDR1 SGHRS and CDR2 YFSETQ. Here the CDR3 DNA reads TGCGCCAGCAGCTTGACCGTCACAGGTAGCACAGATACGCAGTATTTT. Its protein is CASSLTVTGSTDTQYF.

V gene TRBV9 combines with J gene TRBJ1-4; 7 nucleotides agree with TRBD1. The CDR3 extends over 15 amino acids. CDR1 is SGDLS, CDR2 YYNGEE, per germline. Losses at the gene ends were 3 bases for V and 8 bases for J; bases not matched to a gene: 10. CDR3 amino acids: CASSARTGLSEKLFF. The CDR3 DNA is TGTGCCAGCAGCGCCCGGACAGGTCTGTCGGAAAAACTGTTTTTT.

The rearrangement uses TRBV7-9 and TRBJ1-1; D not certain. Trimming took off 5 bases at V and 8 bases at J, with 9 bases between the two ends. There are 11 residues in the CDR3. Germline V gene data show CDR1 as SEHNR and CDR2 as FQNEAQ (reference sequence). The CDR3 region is CASSREGEAFF. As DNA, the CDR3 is TGTGCCAGCAGCCGGGAAGGGGAAGCTTTCTTT.

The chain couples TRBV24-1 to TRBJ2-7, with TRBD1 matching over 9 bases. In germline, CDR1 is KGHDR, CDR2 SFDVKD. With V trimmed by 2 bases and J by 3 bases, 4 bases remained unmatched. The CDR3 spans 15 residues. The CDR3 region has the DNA TGTGCCACCAGTGATTACGGGACAGGGCGCTACGAGCAGTACTTC. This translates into CATSDYGTGRYEQYF.

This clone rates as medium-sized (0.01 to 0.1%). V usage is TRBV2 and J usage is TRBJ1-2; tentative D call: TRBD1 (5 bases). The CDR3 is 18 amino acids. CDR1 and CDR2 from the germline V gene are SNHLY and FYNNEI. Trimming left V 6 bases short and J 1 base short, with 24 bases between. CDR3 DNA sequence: TGTGCCAGCAGCGCCCAGACATCCCCCGGGGGGGATAACTATGGCTACACCTTC. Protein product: CASSAQTSPGGDNYGYTF.

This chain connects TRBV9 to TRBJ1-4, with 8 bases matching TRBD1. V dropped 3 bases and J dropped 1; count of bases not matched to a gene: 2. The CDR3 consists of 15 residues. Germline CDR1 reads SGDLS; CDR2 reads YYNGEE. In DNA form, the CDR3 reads TGTGCCAGCAGCGCTGGACAGGGAACTAATGAAAAACTGTTTTTT. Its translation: CASSAGQGTNEKLFF.

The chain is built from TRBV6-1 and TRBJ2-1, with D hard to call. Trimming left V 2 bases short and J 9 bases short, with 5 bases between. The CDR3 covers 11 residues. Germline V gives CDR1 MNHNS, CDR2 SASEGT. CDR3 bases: TGTGCCAGCAGTGAACAGGTTGAGCAGTTCTTC. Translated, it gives CASSEQVEQFF.

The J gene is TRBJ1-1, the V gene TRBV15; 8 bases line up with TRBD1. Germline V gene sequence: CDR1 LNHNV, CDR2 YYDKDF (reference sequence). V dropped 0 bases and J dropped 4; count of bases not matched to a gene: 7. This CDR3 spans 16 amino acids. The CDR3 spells CATSREIQGVSTEAFF. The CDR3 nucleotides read TGTGCCACCAGCAGAGAAATACAGGGGGTGAGCACTGAAGCTTTCTTT.

The DNA of the CDR3 is TGTGCCAGCTCACCTCTGGCAGGGGGGAACTACGAGCAGTACTTC. Its translation: CASSPLAGGNYEQYF. This sequence joins TRBV18 and TRBJ2-7, with D possibly TRBD1 on 7 matching bases. Germline-derived CDR1 and CDR2 are KGHSH and LQKENI. The CDR3 extends over 15 amino acids. V was pared by 3 bases and J by 3 bases, with 15 bases between.

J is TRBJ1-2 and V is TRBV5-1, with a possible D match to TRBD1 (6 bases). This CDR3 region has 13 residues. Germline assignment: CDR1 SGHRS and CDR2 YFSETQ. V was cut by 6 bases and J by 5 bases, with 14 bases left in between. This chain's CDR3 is CASKGLQGYGYTF. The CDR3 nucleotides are TGCGCCAGCAAAGGGCTACAGGGTTATGGCTACACCTTC.

In DNA, the CDR3 is TGTGCCAGTCGACCTCCCTCGAAACCGGGACAGCGAAACTACGAGCAGTACGTC. Translating it yields CASRPPSKPGQRNYEQYV. The V gene is TRBV2, the J gene TRBJ2-7; TRBD1 matches at 7 bases. The V gene end was trimmed by 9 bases and the J gene end by 3 bases; junction bases not matched to a gene: 23. Per germline, CDR1 SNHLY and CDR2 FYNNEI. This CDR3 has 18 amino acids.

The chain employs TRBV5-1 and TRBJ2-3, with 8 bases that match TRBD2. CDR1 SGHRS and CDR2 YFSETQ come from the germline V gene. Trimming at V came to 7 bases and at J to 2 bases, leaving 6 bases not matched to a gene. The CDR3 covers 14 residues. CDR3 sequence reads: CASSRGGFTDTQYF. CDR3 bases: TGCGCCAGCTCCCGGGGGGGGTTCACAGATACGCAGTATTTT.